The rows below give T cell receptor beta chains drawn from one sample of a study of blood T cell repertoires in COVID-19. Generated by immunoSEQ multiplex PCR, the TCRdb table keeps only in-frame clones and is missing some. The sample yields 200,000 to 250,000 clones, more than 70% seen once. The specimen was peripheral blood. These receptors originate from a human donor in a cohort sampled during active COVID-19. The CDR3 runs from the conserved cysteine through the conserved F or W. The D gene is left open where the match is weak. Clone size is given for some rows only: seen once, a few or many times, or a class if the clone is expanded.

TRBJ1-2 | TRBV11-3 | TRBD1 | . | TGTGCCAGCAGCTACTCGACTGGGACAGGGGACTATGGCTACACCTTC | CASSYSTGTGDYGYTF
TRBJ1-2 | TRBV2 | . | . | TGTGCCAGTTACAGGGTGGGCTATGGCTACACCTTC | CASYRVGYGYTF
TRBJ1-5 | TRBV7-2 | TRBD1 | . | TGTGCCAGCAGCCTAATTGGACAGGGAGGTCAGCCCCAGCATTTT | CASSLIGQGGQPQHF
TRBJ2-1 | TRBV9 | TRBD2 | . | TGTGCCAGCAGCGTAGATCCTCAGCGGGGGCCCGACAATGAGCAGTTCTTC | CASSVDPQRGPDNEQFF
TRBJ1-4 | TRBV5-4 | . | many | TGTGCCAGCAGCTTGGACCGCAGGGGAGCGAGCGAAAAACTGTTTTTT | CASSLDRRGASEKLFF
TRBJ2-5 | TRBV7-2 | . | few | TGTGCCAGCAGCTCGGACAGACAAGAGACCCAGTACTTC | CASSSDRQETQYF
TRBJ2-4 | TRBV28 | TRBD1 | . | TGTGCCAGCAGTTTAGCCGGACAGGCTAAAAACATTCAGTACTTC | CASSLAGQAKNIQYF
TRBJ1-1 | TRBV12-5 | TRBD1 | . | TGTGCTAGTGCAACCGGACAGGGGAACACTGAAGCTTTCTTT | CASATGQGNTEAFF
TRBJ2-5 | TRBV5-1 | . | . | TGCGCCAGCAGCTCAGGCGACAGTCAAGAGACCCAGTACTTC | CASSSGDSQETQYF
TRBJ1-5 | TRBV19 | TRBD1 | . | TGTGCCAGTAGTACGGGACAGGAGGTTCAGCCCCAGCATTTT | CASSTGQEVQPQHF
TRBJ2-1 | TRBV6-2/TRBV6-3 | TRBD2 | . | TGTGCCAGCAGTTTTTTAGCGGGACCCTACAATGAGCAGTTCTTC | CASSFLAGPYNEQFF